Here is one T cell receptor (beta chain) with its context. In the authors' workflow: By means of reference gene primer amplification, nucleated cell counts were estimated. Only in-frame clones appear in the TCRdb table, and some are missing; sequencing was by immunoSEQ multiplex PCR. V and J calls and clone size are given by that table; D and trimming were obtained from the DNA. The repertoire holds roughly 62,000 clones, with approximately 86% as singletons. The CDR3 consists of 13 residues. Germline CDR1 DFQATT, CDR2 SNEGSKA (reference sequence). V lost 3 bases and J 4 bases, leaving 9 bases between the germline ends. This sample was taken from a study of blood T cell repertoires in COVID-19.

V and J are TRBV20-1 and TRBJ1-4, with D hard to call. The sequence derives from a human donor with active COVID-19. The donor label of this sample is uncertain. Sequenced input: peripheral blood. The CDR3 DNA is TGCAGTGCTAGTCGGGGTAATAATGAAAAACTGTTTTTT. The encoded protein is CSASRGNNEKLFF.